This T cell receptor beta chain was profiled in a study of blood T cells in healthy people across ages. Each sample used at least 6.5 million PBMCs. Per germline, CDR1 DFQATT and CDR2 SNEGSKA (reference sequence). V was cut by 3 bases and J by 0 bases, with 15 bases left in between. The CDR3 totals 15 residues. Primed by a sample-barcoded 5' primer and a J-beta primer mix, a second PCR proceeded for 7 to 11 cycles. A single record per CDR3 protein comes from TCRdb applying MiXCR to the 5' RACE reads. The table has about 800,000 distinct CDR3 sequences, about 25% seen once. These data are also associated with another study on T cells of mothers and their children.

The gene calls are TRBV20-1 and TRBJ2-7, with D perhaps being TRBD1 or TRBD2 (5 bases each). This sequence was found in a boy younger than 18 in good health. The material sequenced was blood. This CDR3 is CSARGPGISSYEQYF. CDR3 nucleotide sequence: TGCAGTGCTAGGGGACCGGGGATTAGCTCCTACGAGCAGTACTTC.